The sequence of this T cell receptor (beta chain) was determined in a study of T cells in Graves' hyperthyroidism and ophthalmopathy. This CDR3 is built from 13 residues. CDR1 SGHDN and CDR2 FVKESK come from the germline V gene. V gave up 1 base and J gave up 5 bases, with 3 bases separating them. Ten or more counts support this clonotype. Amplification targeted TCR beta CDR3 regions from RNA transcripts. An initial round of RT-PCR targeting the TCR CDR3 relied on the HTBI primer set. TCRdb fed the multiplex PCR reads into MiXCR, producing one record per CDR3 protein. The sample carries around 350,000 distinct CDR3 sequences, about 15% recorded once.

Sequenced material: blood. The origin of this receptor is a woman aged 25 to 45 with Graves' hyperthyroidism that later progressed to Graves' ophthalmopathy. V is TRBV14 and J is TRBJ1-6; D gene unclear. The CDR3 DNA reads as TGTGCCAGCAGCCAAGTTAATAATTCACCCCTCCACTTT. Encoded protein: CASSQVNNSPLHF.